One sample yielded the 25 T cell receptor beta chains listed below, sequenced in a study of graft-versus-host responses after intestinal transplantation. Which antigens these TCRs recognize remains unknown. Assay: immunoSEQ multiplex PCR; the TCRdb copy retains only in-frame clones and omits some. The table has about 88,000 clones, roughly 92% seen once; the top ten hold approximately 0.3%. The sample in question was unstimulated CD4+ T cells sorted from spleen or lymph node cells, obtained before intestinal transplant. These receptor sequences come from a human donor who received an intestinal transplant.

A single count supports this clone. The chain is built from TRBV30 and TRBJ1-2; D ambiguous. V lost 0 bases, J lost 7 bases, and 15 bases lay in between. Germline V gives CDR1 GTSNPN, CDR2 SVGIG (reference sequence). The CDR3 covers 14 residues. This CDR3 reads CAWSVSGPLTGYTF. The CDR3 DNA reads TGTGCCTGGAGTGTGTCTGGGCCCCTCACTGGCTACACCTTC.

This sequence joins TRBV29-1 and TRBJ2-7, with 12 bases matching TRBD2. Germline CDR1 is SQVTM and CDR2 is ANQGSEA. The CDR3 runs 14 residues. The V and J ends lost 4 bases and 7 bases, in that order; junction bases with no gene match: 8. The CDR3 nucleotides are TGCAGCGTTGGAAACCTAGCGGGAGGGCCGGAGCAGTACTTC. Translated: CSVGNLAGGPEQYF.

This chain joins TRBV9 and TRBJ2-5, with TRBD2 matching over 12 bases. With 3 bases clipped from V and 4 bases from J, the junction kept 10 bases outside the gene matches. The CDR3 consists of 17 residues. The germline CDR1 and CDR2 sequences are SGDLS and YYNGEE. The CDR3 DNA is TGTGCCAGCAGCGCAAGGACTAGCGGGATTAGTCGAGAGACCCAGTACTTC. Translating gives CASSARTSGISRETQYF.

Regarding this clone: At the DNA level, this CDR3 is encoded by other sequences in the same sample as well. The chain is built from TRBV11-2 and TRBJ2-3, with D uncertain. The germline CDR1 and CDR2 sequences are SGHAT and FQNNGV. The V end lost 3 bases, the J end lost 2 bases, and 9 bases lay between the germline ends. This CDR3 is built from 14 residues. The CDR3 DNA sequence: TGTGCCAGCAGCTTCTCGGGTACCACAGATACGCAGTATTTT. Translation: CASSFSGTTDTQYF.

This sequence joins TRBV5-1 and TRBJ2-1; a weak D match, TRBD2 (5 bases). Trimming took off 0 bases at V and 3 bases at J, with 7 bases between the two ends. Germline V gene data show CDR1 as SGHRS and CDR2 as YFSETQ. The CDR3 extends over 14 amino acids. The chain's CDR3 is CASSLDGIYNEQFF. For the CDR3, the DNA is TGCGCCAGCAGCTTGGACGGGATCTACAATGAGCAGTTCTTC.

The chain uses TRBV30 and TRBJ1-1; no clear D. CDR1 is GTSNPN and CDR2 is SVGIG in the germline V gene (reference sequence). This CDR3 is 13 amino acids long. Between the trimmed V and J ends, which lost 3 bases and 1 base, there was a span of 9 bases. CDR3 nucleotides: TGTGCCTGGAGCAGACACAGGAACACTGAAGCTTTCTTT. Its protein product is CAWSRHRNTEAFF.

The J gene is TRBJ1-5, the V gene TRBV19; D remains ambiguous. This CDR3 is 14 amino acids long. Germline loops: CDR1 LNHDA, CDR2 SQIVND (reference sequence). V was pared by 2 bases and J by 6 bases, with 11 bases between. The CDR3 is CASSISARAQPQHF. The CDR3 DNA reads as TGTGCCAGTAGTATATCCGCCAGAGCTCAGCCCCAGCATTTT. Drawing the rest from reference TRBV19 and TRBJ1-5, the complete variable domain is DGGITQSPKYLFRKEGQNVTLSCEQNLNHDAMYWYRQDPGQGLRLIYYSQIVNDFQKGDIAEGYSVSREKKESFPLTVTSAQKNPTAFYLCASSISARAQPQHFGDGTRLSIL.

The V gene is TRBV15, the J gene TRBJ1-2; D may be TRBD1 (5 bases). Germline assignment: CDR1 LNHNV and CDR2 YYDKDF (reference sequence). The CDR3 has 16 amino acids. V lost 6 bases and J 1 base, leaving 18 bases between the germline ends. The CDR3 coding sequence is TGTGCCACCAGTCTTGGGGGTGGCCCACTTAACTATGGCTACACCTTC. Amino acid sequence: CATSLGGGPLNYGYTF.

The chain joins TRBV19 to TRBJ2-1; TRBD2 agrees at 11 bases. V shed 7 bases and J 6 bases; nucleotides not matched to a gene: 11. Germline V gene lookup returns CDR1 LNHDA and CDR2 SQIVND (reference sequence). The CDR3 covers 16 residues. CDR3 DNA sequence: TGTGCCAGTAACGATTTAGCGGGAGGGCCGGTCAATGAGCAGTTCTTC. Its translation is CASNDLAGGPVNEQFF.

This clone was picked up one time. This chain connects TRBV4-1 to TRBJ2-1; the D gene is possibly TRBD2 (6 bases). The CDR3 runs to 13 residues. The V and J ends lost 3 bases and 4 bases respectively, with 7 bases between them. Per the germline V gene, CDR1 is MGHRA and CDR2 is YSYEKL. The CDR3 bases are TGCGCCAGCAGCCAGGAGGGGTACAATGAGCAGTTCTTC. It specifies CASSQEGYNEQFF.

CDR3: CASSAGTSGNNEQFF. DNA for the CDR3: TGTGCCAGCAGCGCTGGGACTAGCGGGAACAATGAGCAGTTCTTC. V and J are TRBV7-2 and TRBJ2-1; 13 nucleotides align to TRBD2. V was pared by 5 bases and J by 5 bases, with 3 bases of the junction left unmatched. The V gene's germline CDR1 is SGHTA and CDR2 FQGNSA. The CDR3 consists of 15 residues.

The DNA of the CDR3 is TGCGCCAGCAGCCCGGGACACAATGAAGCTTTCTTT. Its translation is CASSPGHNEAFF. V is TRBV5-1 and J is TRBJ1-1; D perhaps matches TRBD1 (6 bases). The CDR3 contains 12 residues. Trimming removed 4 bases from V and 7 bases from J, with 11 bases in between. The germline V gene has CDR1 SGHRS and CDR2 YFSETQ. The full variable domain, with the rest looked up from reference TRBV5-1 and TRBJ1-1, is KAGVTQTPRYLIKTRGQQVTLSCSPISGHRSVSWYQQTPGQGLQFLFEYFSETQRNKGNFPGRFSGRQFSNSRSEMNVSTLELGDSALYLCASSPGHNEAFFGQGTRLTVV.

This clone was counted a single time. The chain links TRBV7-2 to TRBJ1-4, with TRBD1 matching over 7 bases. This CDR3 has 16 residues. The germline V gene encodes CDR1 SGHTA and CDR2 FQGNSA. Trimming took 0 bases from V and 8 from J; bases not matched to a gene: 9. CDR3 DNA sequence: TGTGCCAGCAGCTTAGCGCCCCCCGACAGGGTGGAAAAACTGTTTTTT. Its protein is CASSLAPPDRVEKLFF.

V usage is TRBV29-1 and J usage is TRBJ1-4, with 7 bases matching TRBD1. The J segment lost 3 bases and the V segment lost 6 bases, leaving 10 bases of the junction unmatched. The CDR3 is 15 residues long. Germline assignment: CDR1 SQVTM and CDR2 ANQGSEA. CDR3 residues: CSVSLIGTANEKLFF. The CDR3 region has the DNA TGCAGCGTCAGCCTTATCGGGACAGCTAATGAAAAACTGTTTTTT. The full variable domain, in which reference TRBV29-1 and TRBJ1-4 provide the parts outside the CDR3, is SAVISQKPSRDICQRGTSLTIQCQVDSQVTMMFWYRQQPGQSLTLIATANQGSEATYESGFVIDKFPISRPNLTFSTLTVSNMSPEDSSIYLCSVSLIGTANEKLFFGSGTQLSVL.

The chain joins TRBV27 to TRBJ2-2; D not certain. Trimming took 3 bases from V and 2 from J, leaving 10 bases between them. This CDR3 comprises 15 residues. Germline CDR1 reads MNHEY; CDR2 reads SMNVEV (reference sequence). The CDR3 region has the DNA TGTGCCAGCAGTTTGAGCAGGCATAACACCGGGGAGCTGTTTTTT. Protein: CASSLSRHNTGELFF.

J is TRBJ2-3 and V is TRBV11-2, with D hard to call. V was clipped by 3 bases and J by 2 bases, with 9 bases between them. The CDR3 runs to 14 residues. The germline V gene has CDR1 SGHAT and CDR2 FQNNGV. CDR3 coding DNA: TGTGCCAGCAGCTTTGGTGGCTCCACAGATACGCAGTATTTT. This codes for CASSFGGSTDTQYF.

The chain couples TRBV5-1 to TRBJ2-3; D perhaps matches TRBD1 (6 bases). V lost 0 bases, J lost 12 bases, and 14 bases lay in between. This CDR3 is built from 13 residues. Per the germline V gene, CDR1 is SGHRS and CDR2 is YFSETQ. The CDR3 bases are TGCGCCAGCAGCTTGGTCAGGGGAGAATTCCAGTATTTT. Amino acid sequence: CASSLVRGEFQYF.

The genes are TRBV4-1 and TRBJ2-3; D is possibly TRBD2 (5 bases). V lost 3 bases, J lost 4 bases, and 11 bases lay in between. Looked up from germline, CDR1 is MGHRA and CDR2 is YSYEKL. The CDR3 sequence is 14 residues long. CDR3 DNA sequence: TGCGCCAGCAGCCAGTCTGTCGGGGCAGATACGCAGTATTTT. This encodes CASSQSVGADTQYF.

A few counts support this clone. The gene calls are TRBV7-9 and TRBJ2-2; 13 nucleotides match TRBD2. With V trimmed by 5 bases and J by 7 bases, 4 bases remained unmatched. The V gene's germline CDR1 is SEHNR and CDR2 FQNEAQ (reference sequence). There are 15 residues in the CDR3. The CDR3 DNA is TGTGCCAGCAGCAGGACTAGCGGGAGTGGCGGGGAGCTGTTTTTT. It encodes CASSRTSGSGGELFF.

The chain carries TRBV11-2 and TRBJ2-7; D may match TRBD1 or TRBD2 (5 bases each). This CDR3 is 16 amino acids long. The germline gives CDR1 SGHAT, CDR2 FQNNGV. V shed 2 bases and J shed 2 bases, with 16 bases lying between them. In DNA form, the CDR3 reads TGTGCCAGCAGCTTATTGGGACCCCGTTCCCCCTACGAGCAGTACTTC. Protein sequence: CASSLLGPRSPYEQYF.

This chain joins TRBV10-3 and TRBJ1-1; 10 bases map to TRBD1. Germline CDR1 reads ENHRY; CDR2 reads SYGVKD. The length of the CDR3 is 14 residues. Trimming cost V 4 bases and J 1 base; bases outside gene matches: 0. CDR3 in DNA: TGTGCCATCAGTGGGGACAGGGGGAACACTGAAGCTTTCTTT. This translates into CAISGDRGNTEAFF.

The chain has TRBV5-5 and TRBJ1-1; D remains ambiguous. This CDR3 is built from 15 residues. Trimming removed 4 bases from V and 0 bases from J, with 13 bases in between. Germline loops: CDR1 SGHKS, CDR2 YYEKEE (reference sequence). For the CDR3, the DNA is TGTGCCAGCAGCCTGGGTCTGGCTATGAACACTGAAGCTTTCTTT. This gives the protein CASSLGLAMNTEAFF.

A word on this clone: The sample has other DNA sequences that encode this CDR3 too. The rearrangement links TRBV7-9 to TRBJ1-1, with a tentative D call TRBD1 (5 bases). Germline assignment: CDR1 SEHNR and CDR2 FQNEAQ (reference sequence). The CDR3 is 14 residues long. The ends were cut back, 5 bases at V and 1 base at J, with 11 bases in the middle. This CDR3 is CASSTQGANTEAFF. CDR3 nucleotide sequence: TGTGCCAGCAGCACCCAGGGTGCGAACACTGAAGCTTTCTTT.

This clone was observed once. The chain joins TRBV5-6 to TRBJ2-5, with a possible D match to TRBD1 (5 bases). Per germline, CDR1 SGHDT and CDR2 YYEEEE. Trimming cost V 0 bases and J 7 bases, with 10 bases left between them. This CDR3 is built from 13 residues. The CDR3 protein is CASSLAGFGTQYF. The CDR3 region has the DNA TGTGCCAGCAGCTTGGCAGGGTTCGGGACCCAGTACTTC.

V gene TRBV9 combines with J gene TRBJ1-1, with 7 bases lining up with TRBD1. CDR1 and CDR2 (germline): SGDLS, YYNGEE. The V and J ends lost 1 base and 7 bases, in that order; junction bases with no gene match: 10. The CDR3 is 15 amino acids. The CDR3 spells CASSVITTGPNEAFF. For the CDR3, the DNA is TGTGCCAGCAGCGTAATTACGACAGGGCCCAATGAAGCTTTCTTT.